A selection of T cell receptor beta chains follows, all from one sample in a study of blood T cell repertoires in COVID-19. TCRdb keeps only in-frame clones here, not all; method: immunoSEQ multiplex PCR. The sample records 100,000 or so clones, approximately 89% being singletons. The material sequenced was peripheral blood. The receptor source for this set is a man aged 60 to 69 with acute or convalescent COVID-19. CDR3s include the opening cysteine and the closing phenylalanine or tryptophan. Each record gives: V gene, J gene, D gene, clone size, CDR3 protein, CDR3 DNA. D genes are given only for firm matches. Clone size is given for some rows only: seen once, a few or many times, or a class if the clone is expanded.

V: TRBV3-1/TRBV3-2; J: TRBJ2-5; D: NA; size: NA; CDR3: CASSQIRGSETQYF; DNA: TGTGCCAGCAGCCAAATCAGGGGATCGGAGACCCAGTACTTC
V: TRBV5-1; J: TRBJ1-1; D: NA; size: NA; CDR3: CASSNLNSHTEAFF; DNA: TGCGCCAGCAGCAACCTTAACAGCCACACTGAAGCTTTCTTT
V: TRBV7-9; J: TRBJ2-5; D: TRBD1; size: NA; CDR3: CASSLIPPQGRKETQYF; DNA: TGTGCCAGCAGCCTCATTCCCCCACAGGGGCGGAAAGAGACCCAGTACTTC
V: TRBV24-1; J: TRBJ1-2; D: NA; size: NA; CDR3: CATSAGNYGYTF; DNA: TGTGCCACCAGTGCAGGAAACTATGGCTACACCTTC
V: TRBV25-1; J: TRBJ2-7; D: NA; size: NA; CDR3: CASSESFEGNYEQYF; DNA: TGTGCCAGCAGTGAATCTTTCGAGGGAAACTACGAGCAGTACTTC
V: TRBV21-1; J: TRBJ1-4; D: NA; size: NA; CDR3: CASSKERFWEKLFF; DNA: TGTGCCAGCAGCAAAGAGAGATTTTGGGAAAAACTGTTTTTT
V: TRBV19; J: TRBJ2-2; D: NA; size: NA; CDR3: CASTRQSANTGELFF; DNA: TGTGCCAGTACTCGACAGAGCGCGAACACCGGGGAGCTGTTTTTT
V: TRBV3-1/TRBV3-2; J: TRBJ2-6; D: TRBD2; size: NA; CDR3: CASSQGGRRRANVLTF; DNA: TGTGCCAGCAGCCAGGGAGGGAGGAGGAGGGCCAACGTCCTGACTTTC
V: TRBV19; J: TRBJ1-1; D: NA; size: NA; CDR3: CASSIISTGLNTEAFF; DNA: TGTGCCAGTAGTATCATTTCAACAGGGTTGAACACTGAAGCTTTCTTT
V: TRBV6-6; J: TRBJ2-7; D: NA; size: NA; CDR3: CASSSRSMRVSYEQYF; DNA: TGTGCCAGCAGTTCGCGGTCTATGCGGGTCTCCTACGAGCAGTACTTC
V: TRBV2; J: TRBJ1-1; D: TRBD1; size: NA; CDR3: CASNRQGLNTEAFF; DNA: TGTGCCAGCAATAGACAGGGGTTGAACACTGAAGCTTTCTTT
V: TRBV11-1; J: TRBJ1-2; D: TRBD1; size: NA; CDR3: CASSLDRGNYGYTF; DNA: TGTGCCAGCAGCTTAGACAGGGGAAACTATGGCTACACCTTC
V: TRBV24-1; J: TRBJ2-7; D: NA; size: NA; CDR3: CATSDLEDF; DNA: TGTGCCACCAGTGATTTAGAGGACTTC
V: TRBV6-1; J: TRBJ2-4; D: NA; size: NA; CDR3: CASSERTPQNIQYF; DNA: TGTGCCAGCAGTGAAAGGACACCCCAAAACATTCAGTACTTC
V: TRBV23-1; J: TRBJ2-1; D: NA; size: NA; CDR3: CASSQSCGFKSSYNEQFF; DNA: TGCGCCAGCAGTCAATCGTGCGGGTTCAAAAGCTCCTACAATGAGCAGTTCTTC
V: TRBV5-4; J: TRBJ1-6; D: NA; size: NA; CDR3: CASSFDSLYNSPLHF; DNA: TGTGCCAGCAGCTTCGACAGCCTTTATAATTCACCCCTCCACTTT
V: TRBV29-1; J: TRBJ1-1; D: TRBD1; size: once; CDR3: CSSRQGRTEAFF; DNA: TGCAGCTCTCGACAGGGGCGAACTGAAGCTTTCTTT
V: TRBV9; J: TRBJ2-5; D: TRBD2; size: NA; CDR3: CASSLTSGRAEETQYF; DNA: TGTGCCAGCAGCTTGACTAGCGGGAGGGCCGAGGAGACCCAGTACTTC
V: TRBV5-1; J: TRBJ2-2; D: TRBD1; size: NA; CDR3: CASSSTGGANTGELFF; DNA: TGCGCCAGCAGTTCCACAGGGGGCGCAAACACCGGGGAGCTGTTTTTT
V: TRBV9; J: TRBJ1-3; D: NA; size: NA; CDR3: CASSVDPGSGNTIYF; DNA: TGTGCCAGCAGCGTAGATCCGGGCTCTGGAAACACCATATATTTT
V: TRBV5-4; J: TRBJ1-1; D: NA; size: NA; CDR3: CASSSDTEAFF; DNA: TGTGCCAGCTCCTCGGACACTGAAGCTTTCTTT
V: TRBV18; J: TRBJ2-3; D: NA; size: once; CDR3: CASSQTSGTDTQYF; DNA: TGTGCCAGCTCCCAAACAAGCGGCACAGATACGCAGTATTTT
V: TRBV19; J: TRBJ2-7; D: TRBD1; size: NA; CDR3: CASSIGDRPNYEQYF; DNA: TGTGCCAGTAGTATTGGGGACAGGCCGAATTACGAGCAGTACTTC
V: TRBV7-2; J: TRBJ2-5; D: TRBD1; size: NA; CDR3: CASSLDSHRGETQYF; DNA: TGTGCCAGCAGCTTAGATTCCCACAGGGGAGAGACCCAGTACTTC
V: TRBV19; J: TRBJ1-5; D: TRBD1; size: NA; CDR3: CASTTGGNQPQHF; DNA: TGTGCCAGTACTACAGGGGGCAATCAGCCCCAGCATTTT
V: TRBV3-1/TRBV3-2; J: TRBJ2-3; D: NA; size: NA; CDR3: CASSQGSGEGTDTQYF; DNA: TGTGCCAGCAGCCAAGGGTCGGGAGAAGGAACAGATACGCAGTATTTT
V: TRBV30; J: TRBJ2-1; D: NA; size: NA; CDR3: CAWSFDSHAYNEQFF; DNA: TGTGCCTGGAGTTTCGACAGCCACGCTTACAATGAGCAGTTCTTC
V: TRBV18; J: TRBJ1-6; D: NA; size: NA; CDR3: CASSRGGERENSPLHF; DNA: TGTGCCAGCTCACGCGGAGGGGAGAGGGAGAATTCACCCCTCCACTTT
V: TRBV3-1/TRBV3-2; J: TRBJ2-1; D: TRBD2; size: NA; CDR3: CASSQDRRLAGVKSYNEQFF; DNA: TGTGCCAGCAGCCAAGATAGGAGGCTAGCGGGAGTGAAGTCCTACAATGAGCAGTTCTTC